This T cell receptor beta chain stems from a study of pediatric ulcerative colitis. TCRdb's table, derived via immunoSEQ multiplex PCR, lists solely in-frame clones and lacks some. This sample has roughly 64,000 clones; about nine tenths occur once, and the top ten carry under 3.5%. Study findings and constraints: This repertoire reflects total lymphocytes rather than subpopulations like regulatory T cells.

Germline trimming cut 4 bases from V and 2 bases from J; bases unmatched to any gene: 5. Germline values: CDR1 SGHRS, CDR2 YFSETQ. The CDR3 has 15 residues. About this clone: Its target is unknown.

The sequence was collected from a boy aged 5 to 17 with severe ulcerative colitis. Sequenced: blood. The rearrangement uses TRBV5-1 and TRBJ1-2; TRBD1 agrees at 10 bases. This CDR3 is CASSPPGQGNYGYTF. The CDR3 DNA reads TGCGCCAGCAGCCCACCGGGACAGGGGAACTATGGCTACACCTTC. The variable domain in full, with the rest retrieved from reference TRBV5-1 and TRBJ1-2, is KAGVTQTPRYLIKTRGQQVTLSCSPISGHRSVSWYQQTPGQGLQFLFEYFSETQRNKGNFPGRFSGRQFSNSRSEMNVSTLELGDSALYLCASSPPGQGNYGYTFGSGTRLTVV.